Listed here are 20 T cell receptor beta chains from one sample, sequenced in a study of CD8 T cells in Susac syndrome. With random hexamers, 0.5 to 1 ug RNA was reverse transcribed. A single record per CDR3 protein comes from TCRdb applying MiXCR to the immunoSEQ multiplex PCR reads. The table lists fewer than 200,000 distinct CDR3 sequences, approximately 93% of them singletons. The sequenced sample was CD4+ T cells from PBMCs. Source of these receptors: a human donor in good health.

The gene calls are TRBV4-1 and TRBJ2-1, with D uncertain. Trimming left V 4 bases short and J 1 base short, with 14 bases between. In germline, CDR1 is MGHRA, CDR2 YSYEKL. The CDR3 consists of 16 residues. CDR3 sequence (DNA): TGCGCCAGCAGCCTTATTTACTCCGGTTCCTACAATGAGCAGTTCTTC. It encodes CASSLIYSGSYNEQFF.

The chain combines TRBV7-9 with TRBJ2-2, with D uncertain. The CDR3 extends over 15 amino acids. Germline V lookup: CDR1 SEHNR, CDR2 FQNEAQ (reference sequence). Between the trimmed V and J ends, which lost 1 base and 5 bases, there was a span of 11 bases. CDR3 region: CASSLVNRRTGELFF. The CDR3 nucleotides are TGTGCCAGCAGCTTAGTAAACCGACGGACCGGGGAGCTGTTTTTT.

This chain joins TRBV2 and TRBJ1-6, with TRBD1 identical over 8 bases. V was pared by 4 bases and J by 8 bases, with 13 bases of the junction left unmatched. The CDR3 length is 17 residues. Looked up from germline, CDR1 is SNHLY and CDR2 is FYNNEI. The CDR3 DNA follows: TGTGCCAGCAGTGGACCCTCAGGATGGGGACAGGATTCACCCCTCCACTTT. Protein sequence: CASSGPSGWGQDSPLHF.

This clonotype showed up just once. At one end, the junction sequence differs from germline, possibly due to a read error. The rearrangement uses TRBV3-1 and TRBJ1-1; D may be TRBD1 (6 bases). The CDR3 is made up of 14 amino acids. Germline CDR1 LGHDT, CDR2 YNNKEL (reference sequence). This CDR3 reads CASSPTGLNTEVFF. The CDR3, as DNA: TGTGCCAGCAGTCCTACAGGGCTGAACACTGAAGTTTTCTTT.

The rearrangement joins TRBV5-4 to TRBJ1-1; 7 nucleotides match TRBD1. Germline CDR1 and CDR2: SGHNT and YYREEE (reference sequence). Trimming cost V 4 bases and J 4 bases; bases outside gene matches: 13. The CDR3 loop spans 16 amino acids. CDR3 in amino acids: CASSTFGTARGTEAFF. CDR3 sequence (DNA): TGTGCCAGCAGCACGTTCGGGACAGCCAGGGGCACTGAAGCTTTCTTT.

This clonotype came up a few times. The chain couples TRBV20-1 to TRBJ1-2; weak D call: TRBD1 (6 bases). Germline V gene data show CDR1 as DFQATT and CDR2 as SNEGSKA (reference sequence). V was pared by 5 bases and J by 4 bases, with 11 bases between. The CDR3 is 12 residues long. CDR3 protein: CSARGDTYGYTF. Here the CDR3 DNA reads TGCAGTGCTCGAGGGGACACCTATGGCTACACCTTC.

The chain has TRBV11-3 and TRBJ1-1; tentative D call: TRBD1 (5 bases). There are 14 residues in the CDR3. Trimming took off 6 bases at V and 1 base at J, with 12 bases between the two ends. CDR1 SGHNT and CDR2 YENEEA come from the germline V gene. The DNA of the CDR3 is TGTGCCAGCAGTGTGGGGGTCTCGAACACTGAAGCTTTCTTT. Amino acids: CASSVGVSNTEAFF.

The chain carries TRBV6-2 or TRBV6-3 and TRBJ2-5; unclear D gene. V lost 1 base to trimming and J lost 4 bases, with 13 bases between them. The CDR3 extends over 15 amino acids. CDR1 and CDR2 from the germline V gene are MNHEY and SVGEGT. CDR3 nucleotide sequence: TGTGCCAGCAGTTACTTTCTGCCCGCCCCAGAGACCCAGTACTTC. Protein product: CASSYFLPAPETQYF.

CDR3 coding DNA: TGTGCCAGCAAAGGGGGGAAATTGGACAGCGTCTATGGCTACACCTTC. Amino acid sequence: CASKGGKLDSVYGYTF. The rearrangement uses TRBV28 and TRBJ1-2; TRBD1 is a possible D gene (6 bases). From germline, CDR1 is MDHEN and CDR2 SYDVKM. V lost 7 bases and J lost 4, with 22 bases in between. The CDR3 has 16 amino acids.

The genes are TRBV19 and TRBJ1-5; 10 bases are shared with TRBD1. Germline V gene lookup returns CDR1 LNHDA and CDR2 SQIVND (reference sequence). The CDR3 contains 16 residues. V lost 5 bases and J lost 6; bases outside the gene matches: 10. CDR3 nucleotide sequence: TGTGCCAGTAGTCCCTGGGGACAGGGGTCAACTCAGCCCCAGCATTTT. It encodes CASSPWGQGSTQPQHF.

The rearrangement joins TRBV6-5 to TRBJ1-6, with D tentatively TRBD1 (5 bases). Trimming removed 2 bases at V and 10 bases at J, with 18 bases between. CDR1 MNHEY and CDR2 SVGAGI come from the germline V gene. The length of the CDR3 is 16 residues. The CDR3 region is CASSYQGGLLGSPLHF. CDR3 DNA: TGTGCCAGCAGTTACCAGGGAGGACTATTAGGATCACCCCTCCACTTT.

This chain connects TRBV14 to TRBJ1-2, with TRBD1 as a possible D gene (5 bases). The V gene's germline CDR1 is SGHDN and CDR2 FVKESK. The V end was cut by 2 bases, the J end by 4 bases, with 11 bases between. CDR3 length: 14 residues. CDR3 nucleotides: TGTGCCAGCAGCCAAAAGTCAAGGGGCTATGGCTACACCTTC. It encodes CASSQKSRGYGYTF.

The J gene is TRBJ1-3, the V gene TRBV7-9, with a weak D call TRBD1 (6 bases). Germline CDR1 is SEHNR and CDR2 is FQNEAQ (reference sequence). The CDR3 length is 15 residues. Trimming removed 5 bases from V and 3 bases from J, with 14 bases in between. CDR3 residues: CASSHAGQYGNTIYF. The CDR3 region has the DNA TGTGCCAGCAGCCACGCGGGACAATATGGAAACACCATATATTTT.

The rearrangement links TRBV12-3 or TRBV12-4 to TRBJ2-3; D might be TRBD1 (5 bases). The V end lost 5 bases, the J end lost 1 base, and 16 bases lay between the germline ends. This CDR3 has 16 amino acids. This CDR3 reads CASSPRAPLGTDTQYF. The CDR3 DNA follows: TGTGCCAGCAGTCCCAGGGCTCCCCTGGGCACAGATACGCAGTATTTT.

J is TRBJ1-5 and V is TRBV29-1, with D possibly being TRBD1 (5 bases). The V gene lost 7 bases and the J gene lost 0 bases, with 13 bases spanning the gap. Germline V gene sequence: CDR1 SQVTM, CDR2 ANQGSEA. CDR3 length: 14 amino acids. The CDR3 protein is CSASGGLSNQPQHF. The CDR3 nucleotides are TGCAGCGCCAGTGGGGGACTTAGCAATCAGCCCCAGCATTTT.

The CDR3 nucleotides are TGTGCCAGCAGCTCACGGCGGAGCGGGTCCTACAATGAGCAGTTCTTC. Residues: CASSSRRSGSYNEQFF. V and J are TRBV9 and TRBJ2-1; D is possibly TRBD2 (6 bases). The CDR3 loop spans 16 amino acids. The V end was cut by 4 bases, the J end by 1 base, with 15 bases between. Looked up from germline, CDR1 is SGDLS and CDR2 is YYNGEE.

The chain uses TRBV24-1 and TRBJ2-1; weak D call: TRBD1 (6 bases). From germline, CDR1 is KGHDR and CDR2 SFDVKD. CDR3 length: 16 amino acids. Between the trimmed V and J ends, which lost 0 bases and 2 bases, there was a span of 10 bases. The CDR3 bases are TGTGCCACCAGTGATTTGGACAGGCGGCCCTACAATGAGCAGTTCTTC. It encodes CATSDLDRRPYNEQFF.

The chain recombines TRBV20-1 with TRBJ2-5, with D perhaps given as TRBD1 or TRBD2 (5 bases each). Trimming removed 6 bases from V and 1 base from J, with 12 bases in between. In germline, CDR1 is DFQATT, CDR2 SNEGSKA (reference sequence). The CDR3 is made up of 13 amino acids. The CDR3: CSAPGRTQETQYF. The DNA of the CDR3 is TGCAGTGCGCCGGGACGGACCCAAGAGACCCAGTACTTC.

V gene TRBV7-2 combines with J gene TRBJ1-3; D not resolved. The CDR3 extends over 16 amino acids. The V gene's germline CDR1 is SGHTA and CDR2 FQGNSA. Trimming took off 2 bases at V and 3 bases at J, with 14 bases between the two ends. CDR3 DNA: TGTGCCAGCAGCTTATACCATCTAACCCTTGGAAACACCATATATTTT. This sequence encodes CASSLYHLTLGNTIYF.

The chain employs TRBV5-1 and TRBJ2-2, with D unresolved. The germline gives CDR1 SGHRS, CDR2 YFSETQ. The CDR3 covers 14 residues. The V end lost 1 base, the J end lost 4 bases, and 8 bases lay between the germline ends. The CDR3 loop reads CASSLSSTTGELFF. CDR3 nucleotides: TGCGCCAGCAGCTTGAGCTCAACCACCGGGGAGCTGTTTTTT.